This T cell receptor (beta chain) was found in a study of T cells in Graves' hyperthyroidism and ophthalmopathy. RNA transcripts gave rise to amplified TCR beta CDR3 regions. The HTBI primer set was used in a first-round RT-PCR of the TCR CDR3. TCRdb reanalysed the multiplex PCR reads using MiXCR and keeps one entry per CDR3 protein. The repertoire includes approximately 560,000 distinct CDR3 sequences, approximately 14% of them detected once, and under 8% sits in the top ten. This clonotype was seen ten or more times. Its target is not known. Patients between 18 and 65 years old had hyperthyroidism, newly diagnosed and lasting under 2 months. A roughly 9.3 ml volume of fresh peripheral blood provided the PBMCs. Trimming cost V 3 bases and J 7 bases, with 12 bases left between them. The length of the CDR3 is 14 residues. Study-wide results and limits: Stable hyperthyroidism was separated from ophthalmopathy by a model based on 13 V-J features.

The clonotype originates from a woman aged 30 to 39 with Graves' hyperthyroidism. Specimen: blood. The chain links TRBV12-3 or TRBV12-4 to TRBJ1-4; D gene uncertain. CDR3 in amino acids: CASSFSRAGEKLFF. The CDR3, as DNA: TGTGCCAGCAGTTTTTCCCGGGCGGGTGAAAAACTGTTTTTT.